The next 31 T cell receptor beta chains were all read from a single sample in a study of T cell changes during pregnancy in multiple sclerosis. Clones were sequenced by immunoSEQ multiplex PCR, and TCRdb holds only the in-frame ones, with some missing. The table has tens of thousands of clones, around nine tenths seen once; the top ten hold approximately 6.1%. Sequenced material: CD8+ T cells from peripheral blood mononuclear cells, taken in the second trimester of pregnancy. The origin of the receptors is a female donor with multiple sclerosis, enrolled in a pregnancy study.

About this clone itself: The junction departs from germline at one end; a sequencing error may be responsible. The gene calls are TRBV7-7 and TRBJ2-2; D is unclear. This CDR3 comprises 13 residues. Germline V gene data show CDR1 as SSHAT and CDR2 as FNYEAQ (reference sequence). Here the CDR3 DNA reads TGTGCTAGCAGCTTATCCGTCACCGGGGAGCTGTTTTTT. It yields the protein CASSLSVTGELFF. Filled out from reference TRBV7-7 and TRBJ2-2, the complete variable domain reads GAGVSQSPRYKVTKRGQDVTLRCDPISSHATLYWYQQALGQGPEFLTYFNYEAQPDKSGLPSDRFSAERPEGSISTLTIQRTEQRDSAMYRCASSLSVTGELFFGEGSRLTVL.

The table lists this clone with a few counts. This rearrangement joins TRBV7-8 to TRBJ2-1, with 9 bases that match TRBD1. J lost 8 bases, V lost 5 bases, and 10 bases had no gene match. Germline assignment: CDR1 SGHVS and CDR2 FQNEAQ. CDR3 length: 15 residues. The CDR3 region is CASSTNRGLVDEQFF. CDR3 nucleotide sequence: TGTGCCAGCAGCACGAACAGGGGGCTGGTCGATGAGCAGTTCTTC.

The chain is built from TRBV7-8 and TRBJ1-1; unclear D gene. The CDR3 has 14 residues. The germline V gene has CDR1 SGHVS and CDR2 FQNEAQ. V lost 4 bases to trimming and J lost 2 bases, with 11 bases between them. The CDR3, as DNA: TGTGCCAGCAGCTCCGGCGGGTCAAACACTGAAGCTTTCTTT. This sequence encodes CASSSGGSNTEAFF.

This clone has a single count. V usage is TRBV7-8 and J usage is TRBJ2-7, with TRBD1 matching over 10 bases. Per the germline V gene, CDR1 is SGHVS and CDR2 is FQNEAQ. The ends lost 1 base at V and 4 bases at J; junction bases unmatched: 13. The CDR3 extends over 18 amino acids. In DNA form, the CDR3 reads TGTGCCAGCAGCTTAGAAAATCAGTCCGGGACAGGGGTGTACGAGCAGTACTTC. Its protein product is CASSLENQSGTGVYEQYF.

This chain links TRBV15 with TRBJ1-1, with a possible D match to TRBD1 (5 bases). This CDR3 spans 16 amino acids. Germline CDR1 reads LNHNV; CDR2 reads YYDKDF (reference sequence). Trimming pared 0 bases from V and 1 base from J, leaving 12 bases between. The CDR3 coding sequence is TGTGCCACCAGCAGAGATCGGGCAGGGCCGAACACTGAAGCTTTCTTT. Protein product: CATSRDRAGPNTEAFF.

This clone was seen only once. The CDR3 protein is CSVEPRLAGDNEQFF. The CDR3 DNA is TGCAGCGTTGAACCCCGACTAGCGGGAGACAATGAGCAGTTCTTC. This rearrangement joins TRBV29-1 to TRBJ2-1, with 12 bases matching TRBD2. CDR3 size: 15 residues. Germline-derived CDR1 and CDR2 are SQVTM and ANQGSEA. V shed 2 bases, J shed 5 bases, and the junction held 4 bases outside the gene matches.

The chain links TRBV10-3 to TRBJ2-1, with 9 bases matching TRBD2. There are 13 residues in the CDR3. Germline V CDR1 and CDR2: ENHRY, SYGVKD. Unmatched junction bases numbered 6, after V lost 10 bases and J lost 5 bases. The CDR3 loop reads CATRLAEDNEQFF. The CDR3 region has the DNA TGTGCCACGAGACTAGCGGAAGACAATGAGCAGTTCTTC.

The chain employs TRBV27 and TRBJ2-1, with 7 positions matching TRBD2. The CDR3 runs to 16 residues. Germline V gene sequence: CDR1 MNHEY, CDR2 SMNVEV (reference sequence). The V segment lost 2 bases and the J segment 5 bases; nucleotides outside the gene matches: 9. The CDR3 DNA reads as TGTGCCAGCAGTTTACTCAGCGGGACCGTGAACAATGAGCAGTTCTTC. Translated, it gives CASSLLSGTVNNEQFF.

The chain's CDR3 is CASSQKELAGPYEQYF. CDR3 coding DNA: TGTGCCAGCAGCCAAAAGGAACTAGCGGGGCCCTACGAGCAGTACTTC. V is TRBV4-2 and J is TRBJ2-7; 10 nucleotides align to TRBD2. Trimming cost V 2 bases and J 2 bases; bases outside gene matches: 6. CDR1 is LGHNA and CDR2 is YNFKEQ in the germline V gene. This CDR3 is 16 amino acids long.

The chain is built from TRBV6-5 and TRBJ2-7; tentatively, D is TRBD2 (6 bases). The CDR3 is 14 residues long. CDR1 is MNHEY, CDR2 SVGAGI, per germline. The ends were cut back, 3 bases at V and 2 bases at J, with 11 bases in the middle. The CDR3: CASSYGGKAYEQYF. The CDR3 bases are TGTGCCAGCAGTTATGGCGGGAAAGCCTACGAGCAGTACTTC.

V gene TRBV4-1 combines with J gene TRBJ1-1, with 7 bases matching TRBD1. Per germline, CDR1 MGHRA and CDR2 YSYEKL. The CDR3 consists of 18 residues. The ends lost 0 bases at V and 4 bases at J; junction bases unmatched: 14. The CDR3 loop reads CASSQERLDRQGFTEAFF. The DNA of the CDR3 is TGCGCCAGCAGCCAAGAGAGATTAGATAGACAGGGTTTCACTGAAGCTTTCTTT.

This sequence joins TRBV6-1 and TRBJ1-3; D call uncertain. Deletions cut 6 bases from V and 0 bases from J, with 12 bases between. The CDR3 sequence is 15 residues long. Germline V gene lookup returns CDR1 MNHNS and CDR2 SASEGT. The CDR3 bases are TGTGCCAGCAGACCGACACCGAACTCTGGAAACACCATATATTTT. It translates to CASRPTPNSGNTIYF.

The V and J genes are TRBV9 and TRBJ2-6; D ambiguous. Deletions cut 0 bases from V and 3 bases from J, with 10 bases between. The CDR3 totals 16 residues. Germline CDR1 and CDR2: SGDLS and YYNGEE. CDR3 protein: CASSVAGLGGANVLTF. In nucleotides, the CDR3 is TGTGCCAGCAGCGTAGCCGGGTTAGGTGGGGCCAACGTCCTGACTTTC.

The rearrangement uses TRBV5-6 and TRBJ2-6, with a weak D call TRBD2 (6 bases). This CDR3 spans 15 amino acids. The germline V gene encodes CDR1 SGHDT and CDR2 YYEEEE. V lost 6 bases and J lost 1, with 11 bases in between. CDR3 nucleotide sequence: TGTGCCAGCAACCGGCGGGGATCTGGGGCCAACGTCCTGACTTTC. Encoded protein: CASNRRGSGANVLTF. Full variable domain (outside the CDR3, taken from reference TRBV5-6 and TRBJ2-6): DAGVTQSPTHLIKTRGQQVTLRCSPKSGHDTVSWYQQALGQGPQFIFQYYEEEERQRGNFPDRFSGHQFPNYSSELNVNALLLGDSALYLCASNRRGSGANVLTFGAGSRLTVL.

The CDR3 loop reads CASSQDIAGGGTDTQYF. The DNA of the CDR3 is TGCGCCAGCAGCCAAGATATAGCGGGAGGGGGCACAGATACGCAGTATTTT. The chain employs TRBV4-3 and TRBJ2-3; 11 nucleotides agree with TRBD2. Germline assignment: CDR1 LGHNA and CDR2 YSLEER. The CDR3 loop spans 17 amino acids. The J segment lost 1 base and the V segment lost 0 bases, leaving 3 bases of the junction unmatched.

The gene calls are TRBV4-3 and TRBJ1-2, with 8 nucleotides matching TRBD1. This CDR3 has 14 residues. The V gene end was trimmed by 0 bases and the J gene end by 5 bases; junction bases not matched to a gene: 2. Per the germline V gene, CDR1 is LGHNA and CDR2 is YSLEER. This CDR3 reads CASSQDTGGYGYTF. Here the CDR3 DNA reads TGCGCCAGCAGCCAAGACACAGGGGGTTATGGCTACACCTTC.

The gene calls are TRBV7-6 and TRBJ2-2; D possibly corresponds to TRBD2 (5 bases). CDR3 length: 17 amino acids. The ends were cut back, 5 bases at V and 0 bases at J, with 16 bases in the middle. Germline V gene data show CDR1 as SGHVS and CDR2 as FNYEAQ. Here the CDR3 reads CASSIPPGGSNTGELFF. Written as DNA, the CDR3 is TGTGCCAGCAGCATACCCCCAGGCGGGTCGAACACCGGGGAGCTGTTTTTT.

In DNA form, the CDR3 reads TGCGCCAGCAGCTTGGCAGGGGCAACCTACGAGCAGTACTTC. Translating gives CASSLAGATYEQYF. V usage is TRBV5-1 and J usage is TRBJ2-7; D possibly corresponds to TRBD1 (6 bases). V lost 0 bases and J 2 bases, leaving 9 bases between the germline ends. Per the germline V gene, CDR1 is SGHRS and CDR2 is YFSETQ. The CDR3 length is 14 residues.

The CDR3 DNA reads TGTGCCAGCAGCGAGGGACTGCACTACGAGCAGTACTTC. Translation: CASSEGLHYEQYF. The chain links TRBV7-9 to TRBJ2-7; possibly TRBD2 for D (6 bases). The V and J ends lost 5 bases and 3 bases respectively, with 11 bases between them. This CDR3 is built from 13 residues. Germline assignment: CDR1 SEHNR and CDR2 FQNEAQ (reference sequence).

The chain carries TRBV19 and TRBJ2-7; the D is unclear. V was pared by 3 bases and J by 4 bases, with 10 bases between. Per germline, CDR1 LNHDA and CDR2 SQIVND (reference sequence). The CDR3 covers 13 residues. The DNA for the CDR3 is TGTGCCAGTAGTATTAAACATTGGTACGAGCAGTACTTC. Protein sequence: CASSIKHWYEQYF.

This rearrangement joins TRBV4-2 to TRBJ2-6; a possible D gene is TRBD1 (6 bases). Germline loops: CDR1 LGHNA, CDR2 YNFKEQ. Trimming pared 11 bases from V and 0 bases from J, leaving 14 bases between. The CDR3 covers 15 residues. The CDR3 DNA reads TGTGCCTCTCGGACAGCGAGCTCTGGGGCCAACGTCCTGACTTTC. It encodes CASRTASSGANVLTF.

This clone was detected once. V usage is TRBV28 and J usage is TRBJ2-7, with a possible D match to TRBD2 (6 bases). Germline assignment: CDR1 MDHEN and CDR2 SYDVKM. This CDR3 comprises 15 residues. Trimming pared 4 bases from V and 5 bases from J, leaving 18 bases between. The CDR3 DNA follows: TGTGCCAGCAGTTGGAGGGGCGGGGCTAAAAACGAGCAGTACTTC. It specifies CASSWRGGAKNEQYF.

The V and J genes are TRBV6-6 and TRBJ2-1; D uncertain. Trimming removed 1 base from V and 5 bases from J, with 6 bases in between. Per germline, CDR1 MNHNY and CDR2 SVGAGI (reference sequence). This CDR3 is 13 amino acids long. CDR3 nucleotide sequence: TGTGCCAGCAGTTACTATCGGGACAATGAGCAGTTCTTC. It codes for CASSYYRDNEQFF.

The chain uses TRBV14 and TRBJ2-7, with D unresolved. The CDR3 has 12 amino acids. V lost 4 bases and J lost 6, with 10 bases in between. The germline V gene encodes CDR1 SGHDN and CDR2 FVKESK. CDR3 in DNA: TGTGCCAGCAGCCTCCCCGCGCTCGAGCAGTACTTC. Translating it yields CASSLPALEQYF.

This clone was counted a single time. V gene TRBV27 combines with J gene TRBJ2-1, with 7 bases that match TRBD2. Germline lookup yields CDR1 MNHEY and CDR2 SMNVEV (reference sequence). After removal of 10 bases from V and 5 bases from J, the junction contained 8 bases not matched to a gene. The CDR3 runs 13 residues. The CDR3 here is CATGTIVHNEQFF. Here the CDR3 DNA reads TGTGCCACCGGGACTATCGTGCACAATGAGCAGTTCTTC.

The count of this clone is one. J is TRBJ1-3 and V is TRBV29-1; D is possibly TRBD1 (6 bases). There are 16 residues in the CDR3. Germline V gives CDR1 SQVTM, CDR2 ANQGSEA. V was shortened by 3 bases and J by 1 base, with 16 bases between the two germline ends. The CDR3 reads CSVDDRRQGSGNTIYF. The CDR3 nucleotides are TGCAGCGTTGATGATCGGCGTCAGGGGTCTGGAAACACCATATATTTT.

This chain uses TRBV28 with TRBJ1-5; 10 bases align to TRBD1. Germline-derived CDR1 and CDR2 are MDHEN and SYDVKM. The CDR3 runs 14 residues. V lost 6 bases to trimming and J lost 4 bases; unmatched junction nucleotides: 3. This chain's CDR3 is CASRLDRGNQPQHF. CDR3 DNA sequence: TGTGCCAGCAGACTGGACAGGGGGAATCAGCCCCAGCATTTT.

V gene TRBV5-6 combines with J gene TRBJ2-7; no reliable D call. The length of the CDR3 is 14 residues. Looked up from germline, CDR1 is SGHDT and CDR2 is YYEEEE. V was trimmed by 4 bases and J by 2 bases, leaving 13 bases between them. Here the CDR3 DNA reads TGTGCCAGCAGCCAACCTAGTTATCCCTACGAGCAGTACTTC. It encodes CASSQPSYPYEQYF.

The chain combines TRBV13 with TRBJ1-1, with 8 bases identical to TRBD1. In germline, CDR1 is PRHDT, CDR2 FYEKMQ (reference sequence). Germline trimming cut 0 bases from V and 6 bases from J; bases unmatched to any gene: 0. The CDR3 has 13 residues. The CDR3 protein is CASSLGTGAEAFF. The CDR3 bases are TGTGCCAGCAGCTTAGGGACAGGGGCTGAAGCTTTCTTT.

This sequence joins TRBV10-1 and TRBJ1-3, with D possibly matching TRBD1 (5 bases). The CDR3 has 14 amino acids. Deletions cut 6 bases from V and 4 bases from J, with 13 bases between. CDR1 and CDR2 (germline): WNHNN, SYGVQD (reference sequence). CDR3: CASRGHPWGNTIYF. In nucleotides, the CDR3 is TGCGCCAGCAGAGGACATCCCTGGGGAAACACCATATATTTT.

The chain carries TRBV7-2 and TRBJ2-1; 8 positions agree with TRBD2. Germline assignment: CDR1 SGHTA and CDR2 FQGNSA. After removal of 3 bases from V and 4 bases from J, the junction contained 5 bases not matched to a gene. The CDR3 is made up of 15 amino acids. The CDR3 nucleotides are TGTGCCAGCAGCTTTCCGGGACTAGAGTACAATGAGCAGTTCTTC. Amino acids: CASSFPGLEYNEQFF.